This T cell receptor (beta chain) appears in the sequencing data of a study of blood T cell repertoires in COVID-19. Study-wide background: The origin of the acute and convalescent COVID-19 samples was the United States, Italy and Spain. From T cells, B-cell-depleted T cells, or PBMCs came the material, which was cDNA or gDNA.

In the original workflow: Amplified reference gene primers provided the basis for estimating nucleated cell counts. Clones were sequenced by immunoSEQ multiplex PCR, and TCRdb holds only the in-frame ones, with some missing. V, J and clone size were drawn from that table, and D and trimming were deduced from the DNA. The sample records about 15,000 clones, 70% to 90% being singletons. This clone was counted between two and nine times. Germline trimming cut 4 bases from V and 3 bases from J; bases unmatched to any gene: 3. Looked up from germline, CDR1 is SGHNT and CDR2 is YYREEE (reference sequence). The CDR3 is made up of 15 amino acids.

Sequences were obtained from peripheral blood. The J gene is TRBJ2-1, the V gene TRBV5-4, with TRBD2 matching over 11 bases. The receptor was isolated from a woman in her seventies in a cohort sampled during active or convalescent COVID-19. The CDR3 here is CASSRTSGLYNEQFF. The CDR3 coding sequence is TGTGCCAGCAGCCGGACTAGCGGGCTCTACAATGAGCAGTTCTTC.